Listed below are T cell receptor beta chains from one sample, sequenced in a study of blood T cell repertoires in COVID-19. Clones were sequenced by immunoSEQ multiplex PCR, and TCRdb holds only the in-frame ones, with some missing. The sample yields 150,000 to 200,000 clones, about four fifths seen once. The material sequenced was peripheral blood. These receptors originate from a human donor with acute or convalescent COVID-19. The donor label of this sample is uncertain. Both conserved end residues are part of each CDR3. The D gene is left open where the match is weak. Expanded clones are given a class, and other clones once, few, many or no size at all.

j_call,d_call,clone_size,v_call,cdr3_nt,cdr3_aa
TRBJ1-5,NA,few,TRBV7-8,TGTGCCAGCAGCTTAGTATCTCAGCCCCAGCATTTT,CASSLVSQPQHF
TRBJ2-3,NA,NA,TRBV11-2,TGTGCCAGCAGCTCCGGGGGAAGACGGGTCGGAGGGCTAGATACGCAGTATTTT,CASSSGGRRVGGLDTQYF
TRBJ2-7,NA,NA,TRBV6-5,TGTGCCAGCAGTCGGGATTCCTACGAGCAGTACTTC,CASSRDSYEQYF
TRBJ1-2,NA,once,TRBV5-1,TGCGCCAGCAGCTCCGTCCCGGGTCCCTATGGCTACACCTTC,CASSSVPGPYGYTF
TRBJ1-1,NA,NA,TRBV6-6,TGTGCCAGCAGTATCGGGACTGAAGCTTTCTTT,CASSIGTEAFF
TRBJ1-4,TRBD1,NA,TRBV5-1,TGCGCCAGCAGTCAGGGGGCGAGGCGGACAAATGAAAAACTGTTTTTT,CASSQGARRTNEKLFF
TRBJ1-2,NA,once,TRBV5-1,TGCGCCAGCAGCTTGGAAGGGGGAGATGGCTACACCTTC,CASSLEGGDGYTF
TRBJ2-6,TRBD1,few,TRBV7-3,TGTGCCAGCAGCTTAACTCCCGGGACAGGGGGCTCTGGGGCCAACGTCCTGACTTTC,CASSLTPGTGGSGANVLTF
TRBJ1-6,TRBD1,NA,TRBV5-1,TGCGCCAGCAGCGACAGGGGAAGAGAAGGGGCACCCCTCCACTTT,CASSDRGREGAPLHF
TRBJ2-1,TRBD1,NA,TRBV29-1,TGCAGCGTCCCTGGGGTGCCAGGACAGGGGCGTCTTGGTGAGCAGTTCTTC,CSVPGVPGQGRLGEQFF
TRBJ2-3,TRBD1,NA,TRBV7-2,TGTGCCAGCAGCTTAAGGGGGCGGCGGCGGGGCACAGATACGCAGTATTTT,CASSLRGRRRGTDTQYF
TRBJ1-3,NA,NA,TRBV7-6,TGTGCCAGCAGCTTGTGGGAGGCTGGAAACACCATATATTTT,CASSLWEAGNTIYF
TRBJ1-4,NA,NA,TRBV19,TGTGCCAGTAGGGGCAGCTCAACTAATGAAAAACTGTTTTTT,CASRGSSTNEKLFF
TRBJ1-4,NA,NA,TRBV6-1,TGTGCCAGCAGTGAACAGGGCGGAAAACTGTTTTTT,CASSEQGGKLFF
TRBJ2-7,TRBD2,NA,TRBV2,TGTGCCAGCAGTGAACTAGCGGGGGTTGAGCAGTACTTC,CASSELAGVEQYF
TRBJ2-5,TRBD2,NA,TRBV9,TGTGCCAGCAGCCCGACTAGCGTCCATGAAGAGACCCAGTACTTC,CASSPTSVHEETQYF
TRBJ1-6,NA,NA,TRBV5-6,TGTGCCAGCAGCTTCAGGGGTCTAAATTCACCCCTCCACTTT,CASSFRGLNSPLHF
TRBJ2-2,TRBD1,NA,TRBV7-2,TGTGCCAGCAGCTTATTACAAAAGGGGGCGGCCGGGGAGCTGTTTTTT,CASSLLQKGAAGELFF
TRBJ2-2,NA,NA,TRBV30,TGTGCCTGGAGTCATAGTCGGGGTTACGGGGAGCTGTTTTTT,CAWSHSRGYGELFF
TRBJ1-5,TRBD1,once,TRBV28,TGTGCCAGCAGCCAACTACAGGGGGCTTGGAATCAGCCCCAGCATTTT,CASSQLQGAWNQPQHF
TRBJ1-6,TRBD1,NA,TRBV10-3,TGTGCCATCAGTGATTTAGGGGGCGATGATTCACCCCTCCACTTT,CAISDLGGDDSPLHF
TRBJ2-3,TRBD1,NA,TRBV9,TGTGCCAGCAGCGTGGGGACAGGGGGTAGAGATACGCAGTATTTT,CASSVGTGGRDTQYF
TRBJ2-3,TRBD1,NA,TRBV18,TGTGCCAGCTCACCTTTTGGACAGGGGGCGACTGAAAATTGGGGTACGCAGTATTTT,CASSPFGQGATENWGTQYF
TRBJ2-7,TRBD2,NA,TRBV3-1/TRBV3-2,TGTGCCAGCAGCGTGACTAGCAGATATGCCTACGAGCAGTACTTC,CASSVTSRYAYEQYF
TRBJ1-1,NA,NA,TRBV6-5,TGTGCCAGCAGTTACATCGGGGGGATAGCCAACACTGAAGCTTTCTTT,CASSYIGGIANTEAFF
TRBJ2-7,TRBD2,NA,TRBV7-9,TGTGCCAGCAGCTGGGGGGGAGGGACCTACGAGCAGTACTTC,CASSWGGGTYEQYF
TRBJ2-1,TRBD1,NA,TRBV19,TGTGCCAGTAGTGTTCAACCCGACAGGGGATTGTACAATGAGCAGTTCTTC,CASSVQPDRGLYNEQFF
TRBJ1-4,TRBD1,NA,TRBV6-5,TGTGCCAGCAGGACAGGGGGGGGGACTAATGAAAAACTGTTTTTT,CASRTGGGTNEKLFF
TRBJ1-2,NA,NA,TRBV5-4,TGTGCCAGCAGCTTGGCAACAGCAGTTAACTATGGCTACACCTTC,CASSLATAVNYGYTF
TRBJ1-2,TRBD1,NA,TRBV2,TGTGCCAGCAGTGCGGACAGGGGGCCTAACTATGGCTACACCTTC,CASSADRGPNYGYTF
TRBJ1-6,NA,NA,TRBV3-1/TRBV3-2,TGTGCCAGCAGCCAACAGGGGAGTTCACCCCTCCACTTT,CASSQQGSSPLHF
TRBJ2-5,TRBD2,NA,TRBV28,TGTGCCAGCAACCGGGGGGATTTCGGGACCCAGTACTTC,CASNRGDFGTQYF
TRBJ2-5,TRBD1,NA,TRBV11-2,TGTGCCAGCAGCCGGGACAGGGGGTTTGGGGAGACCCAGTACTTC,CASSRDRGFGETQYF
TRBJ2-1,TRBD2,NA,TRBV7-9,TGTGCCAGCCGGGGAGGGAATCTCAATGAGCAGTTCTTC,CASRGGNLNEQFF
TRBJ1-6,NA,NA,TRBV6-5,TGTGCCAGCAGTAGACAGTCGTATAATTCACCCCTCCACTTT,CASSRQSYNSPLHF
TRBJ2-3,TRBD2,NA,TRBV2,TGTGCCAGCAGTGAACTGGGCGGGGGGGCAACAGATACGCAGTATTTT,CASSELGGGATDTQYF
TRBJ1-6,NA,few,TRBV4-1,TGCGCCAGCAGCCAAGGGACAGCAAATAATTCACCCCTCCACTTT,CASSQGTANNSPLHF
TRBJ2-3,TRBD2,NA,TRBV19,TGTGCCAGTAGTCCCCGGACTAGCGGGGGGACAGATACGCAGTATTTT,CASSPRTSGGTDTQYF
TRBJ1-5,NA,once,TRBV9,TGTGCCAGCAGCGTAGGACCGGAGAGCAATCAGCCCCAGCATTTT,CASSVGPESNQPQHF